These 30 T cell receptor beta chains were all obtained from the same sample, sequenced in a study of T cells expressing NK-cell markers. Reanalyzing the 5' RACE reads, TCRdb keeps one entry per CDR3 protein, without DNA. Here the sample table reports approximately 420,000 distinct CDR3 sequences. Sequenced: blood T cells: a sorted CD56 or NKG2C T cell subset, CD4+ or CD8+ T cells, or bulk PBMC T cells (not recorded which). The receptor set was obtained from a woman in her 50s in good health.

This chain joins TRBV19 and TRBJ2-3; no DNA is available, so the TRBD2 call from TCRdb remains unchecked. The CDR3 has 15 amino acids. Germline CDR1 is LNHDA and CDR2 is SQIVND (reference sequence). This CDR3 reads CASMERDSRTDTQYF.

The chain combines TRBV20-1 with TRBJ2-3. Germline V lookup: CDR1 DFQATT, CDR2 SNEGSKA (reference sequence). The CDR3 is made up of 13 amino acids. CDR3: CSAMESITDTQYF.

The V call is TRBV12-3 or TRBV12-4, the J call TRBJ1-1; as DNA is missing, the TRBD1 call by TCRdb cannot be tested. This CDR3 contains 14 residues. CDR3 residues: CASRMADSYTEAFF.

This chain joins TRBV12-5 and TRBJ2-1; no DNA is available, so the TRBD2 call from TCRdb remains unchecked. The CDR3 covers 15 residues. The germline CDR1 and CDR2 sequences are LGHNT and FRNRAP. CDR3 sequence reads: CASGLPASARNEQFF.

This chain links TRBV12-3 or TRBV12-4 with TRBJ2-3; TCRdb reports TRBD2, a call that lacks DNA to check it against. This CDR3 has 19 residues. The chain's CDR3 is CASSLRLAGVGSTADTQYF.

CDR3 amino acids: CASSLHRVNQPQHF. The chain couples TRBV7-8 to TRBJ1-5; TCRdb selects TRBD1, and the lack of DNA leaves this call unchecked. The CDR3 runs 14 residues. The germline V gene encodes CDR1 SGHVS and CDR2 FQNEAQ. The full variable domain, its missing parts supplied by reference TRBV7-8 and TRBJ1-5, is GAGVSQSPRYKVAKRGQDVALRCDPISGHVSLFWYQQALGQGPEFLTYFQNEAQLDKSGLPSDRFFAERPEGSVSTLKIQRTQQEDSAVYLCASSLHRVNQPQHFGDGTRLSIL.

The rearrangement uses TRBV24-1 and TRBJ2-6; TCRdb proposes TRBD1, but this gene call is untestable without DNA. Germline V gene lookup returns CDR1 KGHDR and CDR2 SFDVKD. This CDR3 has 15 amino acids. The CDR3 here is CATQDRKSGANVLTF.

This chain's CDR3 is CASSLPGNTEAFF. The rearrangement uses TRBV11-2 and TRBJ1-1; TCRdb lists TRBD1, though no DNA is available to test this call. The CDR3 length is 13 residues. Germline V gives CDR1 SGHAT, CDR2 FQNNGV.

This rearrangement joins TRBV12-3 or TRBV12-4 to TRBJ2-1; TCRdb reports TRBD2, a call that lacks DNA to check it against. This CDR3 has 14 amino acids. The CDR3 reads CASSLGTVYNEQFF.

The chain combines TRBV15 with TRBJ2-1; TCRdb's D gene call, TRBD1, goes unchecked for lack of DNA. This CDR3 is built from 14 residues. Per germline, CDR1 LNHNV and CDR2 YYDKDF (reference sequence). CDR3 region: CATSGRGVLNEQFF.

This rearrangement joins TRBV29-1 to TRBJ2-4; the TCRdb call, TRBD2, lacks DNA for checking. CDR3 length: 15 residues. CDR1 and CDR2 from the germline V gene are SQVTM and ANQGSEA. The CDR3 spells CSVLVGSGSTNIQYF.

CDR3 amino acids: CSASPATAGWIEAFF. The chain employs TRBV20-1 and TRBJ1-1; TCRdb reports TRBD1, a call that lacks DNA to check it against. The CDR3 totals 15 residues. Germline V gene sequence: CDR1 DFQATT, CDR2 SNEGSKA (reference sequence).

The V call is TRBV6-1, the J call TRBJ1-1; TCRdb names TRBD1, which stays unverified in the absence of DNA. CDR1 MNHNS and CDR2 SASEGT come from the germline V gene. There are 13 residues in the CDR3. This CDR3 reads CASSLDREAEAFF.

The J gene is TRBJ2-1, the V gene TRBV4-1; checking the TCRdb D call of TRBD2 is not possible without DNA. Germline CDR1 is MGHRA and CDR2 is YSYEKL. CDR3 length equals 14 residues. This CDR3 reads CASSQDRGEDEQFF.

The CDR3 reads CASSQDLGGPNEQFF. The rearrangement links TRBV4-2 to TRBJ2-1; TCRdb calls TRBD2, which cannot be checked without DNA. This CDR3 has 15 residues. Germline lookup yields CDR1 LGHNA and CDR2 YNFKEQ.

The gene calls are TRBV28 and TRBJ2-1; TCRdb selects TRBD1, and the lack of DNA leaves this call unchecked. From germline, CDR1 is MDHEN and CDR2 SYDVKM. The CDR3 contains 13 residues. CDR3 protein: CASIGVEYNEQFF.

V and J are TRBV29-1 and TRBJ1-4. Germline CDR1 SQVTM, CDR2 ANQGSEA. The CDR3 loop spans 11 amino acids. The CDR3: CSVWGDEKLFF.

CDR3 sequence: CASSEGQVAGDTQYF. The chain combines TRBV7-3 with TRBJ2-3; checking the TCRdb D call of TRBD1 is not possible without DNA. Germline lookup yields CDR1 SGHTA and CDR2 FQGTGA. CDR3 length: 15 residues.

The chain has TRBV12-3 or TRBV12-4 and TRBJ1-1; TCRdb gives TRBD1 as the D gene, but with no DNA this cannot be confirmed. The CDR3 is 14 residues long. The CDR3 sequence is CASSLKDRGTEAFF.

The chain couples TRBV2 to TRBJ2-1; TCRdb lists TRBD1, though no DNA is available to test this call. Germline lookup yields CDR1 SNHLY and CDR2 FYNNEI. This CDR3 has 14 amino acids. This chain's CDR3 is CASHVGGSYNEQFF.

This chain joins TRBV28 and TRBJ2-1; checking the TCRdb D call of TRBD2 is not possible without DNA. Germline V gene sequence: CDR1 MDHEN, CDR2 SYDVKM. The CDR3 has 16 amino acids. CDR3: CASSFADFRSYNEQFF.

The J gene is TRBJ2-1, the V gene TRBV14; without DNA, the TCRdb call of TRBD2 cannot be checked. Germline CDR1 SGHDN, CDR2 FVKESK. The CDR3 contains 16 residues. CDR3 in amino acids: CASSLFSGSSYNEQFF. The complete variable domain, with remaining parts taken from reference TRBV14 and TRBJ2-1, reads EAGVTQFPSHSVIEKGQTVTLRCDPISGHDNLYWYRRVMGKEIKFLLHFVKESKQDESGMPNNRFLAERTGGTYSTLKVQPAELEDSGVYFCASSLFSGSSYNEQFFGPGTRLTVL.

This chain links TRBV2 with TRBJ2-1; TCRdb's D call, TRBD2, is unchecked because there is no DNA. This CDR3 region has 17 residues. Looked up from germline, CDR1 is SNHLY and CDR2 is FYNNEI. CDR3 protein: CASSEVGRTSGYNEQFF.

The chain is built from TRBV7-8 and TRBJ1-2; TCRdb designates TRBD1, a call that cannot be tested without DNA. CDR1 and CDR2 (germline): SGHVS, FQNEAQ. There are 15 residues in the CDR3. The chain's CDR3 is CASSPTNRDNYGYTF.

The genes are TRBV5-6 and TRBJ2-1. The CDR3 totals 15 residues. Germline CDR1 and CDR2: SGHDT and YYEEEE. The CDR3 loop reads CASSLALGVHNEQFF.

The V and J genes are TRBV7-9 and TRBJ1-1. Germline CDR1 is SEHNR and CDR2 is FQNEAQ (reference sequence). The CDR3 runs 14 residues. The CDR3 reads CASSLNGRNTEAFF.

The rearrangement joins TRBV29-1 to TRBJ2-1; absent DNA, TCRdb's TRBD1 call cannot be checked. This CDR3 region has 15 residues. Germline assignment: CDR1 SQVTM and CDR2 ANQGSEA. CDR3 loop: CNLMTGKGYDNEQFF.

The rearrangement uses TRBV6-5 and TRBJ1-1; TCRdb lists TRBD1, though no DNA is available to test this call. Germline-derived CDR1 and CDR2 are MNHEY and SVGAGI. CDR3 length equals 17 residues. CDR3 region: CASSYPYRGLYFTEAFF.

The chain uses TRBV12-3 or TRBV12-4 and TRBJ2-4. CDR3 length: 12 amino acids. This chain's CDR3 is CASSLPKNIQYF.

V gene TRBV6-2 or TRBV6-3 combines with J gene TRBJ2-7; TCRdb outputs TRBD1, but without DNA this stays unchecked. Germline assignment: CDR1 MNHEY and CDR2 SVGEGT. This CDR3 has 14 amino acids. CDR3 sequence: CASSPGPFEGEQYF.